Reported below is one T cell receptor beta chain. No antigen is known for it. The CDR3 is made up of 13 amino acids. The ends were cut back, 3 bases at V and 1 base at J, with 6 bases in the middle. CDR1 LGHDT and CDR2 YNNKEL come from the germline V gene (reference sequence). The record originates from a study of T cell responses to AZD1222 COVID-19 vaccine. Study observations and caveats: Clonal diversity was possibly underestimated; the donors were predominantly white British and more often female. Increases in Spike-specific TCR breadth and depth were seen after two AZD1222 doses.

Produced via immunoSEQ multiplex PCR; TCRdb's table is partial and in-frame only. The top ten hold 7.5% of the sample, which has approximately 90,000 clones, 91% seen once. Sequences were derived from peripheral blood, sampled on day 0 of AZD1222 vaccination. The V and J genes are TRBV3-1 (or the pseudogene TRBV3-2) and TRBJ1-1, with no clear D. The sequence was obtained from an adult in good health. The CDR3 DNA reads as TGTGCCAGCAGCCAGGGCAGGAACACTGAAGCTTTCTTT. Translated: CASSQGRNTEAFF.